These T cell receptor beta chains were read from a single sample in a study of T cell responses to AZD1222 COVID-19 vaccine. Produced via immunoSEQ multiplex PCR; TCRdb's table is partial and in-frame only. The table includes 110,000 or so clones, more than 70% detected once. The material was peripheral blood, obtained 28 days after the second AZD1222 dose. These TCRs come from an adult who received the AZD1222 COVID-19 vaccine. The CDR3 runs from the conserved cysteine through the conserved F or W. The D gene is left open where the match is weak. Clone size appears in some rows only: once, few, many, or a class for an expanded clone.

>TRBV28|TRBD1|TRBJ2-6|-
CASRTPGQGAGANVLTF
TGTGCCAGCAGAACTCCGGGACAGGGGGCTGGGGCCAACGTCCTGACTTTC
>TRBV3-1/TRBV3-2|-|TRBJ1-4|-
CASSATRGEKLFF
TGTGCCAGCAGCGCTACGCGGGGTGAAAAACTGTTTTTT
>TRBV6-2/TRBV6-3|-|TRBJ1-2|once
CASSQNYGYTF
TGTGCCAGCAGTCAGAACTATGGCTACACCTTC
>TRBV12-5|-|TRBJ2-3|-
CASAWQVTDTQYF
TGTGCTAGTGCGTGGCAGGTCACAGATACGCAGTATTTT
>TRBV19|TRBD1|TRBJ1-6|few
CASSIEETGASPLHF
TGTGCCAGTAGTATAGAGGAGACAGGGGCATCACCCCTCCACTTT
>TRBV30|-|TRBJ1-1|-
CAWSARGGNTEAFF
TGTGCCTGGAGTGCTCGGGGAGGTAACACTGAAGCTTTCTTT
>TRBV24-1|TRBD1|TRBJ2-3|-
CATSDDPQGDYTDTQYF
TGTGCCACCAGTGATGACCCACAGGGGGATTATACAGATACGCAGTATTTT
>TRBV5-8|-|TRBJ1-5|-
CASSLEQPQHF
TGTGCCAGCAGCTTAGAACAGCCCCAGCATTTT
>TRBV7-2|TRBD1|TRBJ1-2|-
CASSQDQGAGRRGYTF
TGTGCCAGCAGCCAAGACCAGGGGGCGGGCCGCCGCGGCTACACCTTC
>TRBV5-6|-|TRBJ1-2|-
CASSPFTRRANYGYTF
TGTGCCAGCAGCCCCTTTACCCGTCGGGCAAACTATGGCTACACCTTC
>TRBV5-4|-|TRBJ1-2|-
CASSLDRVGYTF
TGTGCCAGCAGCTTGGACAGGGTCGGCTACACCTTC
>TRBV30|-|TRBJ1-5|-
CAWSSINQPQHF
TGTGCCTGGAGTTCTATAAATCAGCCCCAGCATTTT
>TRBV14|-|TRBJ1-2|-
CASSPIALGYYGYTF
TGTGCCAGCAGCCCTATAGCCCTTGGCTACTATGGCTACACCTTC
>TRBV11-3|-|TRBJ1-4|-
CASIKLGSEKLFF
TGTGCCAGCATCAAACTCGGTAGTGAAAAACTGTTTTTT
>TRBV18|-|TRBJ1-5|-
CASSHGENQPQHF
TGTGCCAGCTCACACGGGGAAAATCAGCCCCAGCATTTT
>TRBV30|-|TRBJ1-3|-
CAWSRGTPSGNTIYF
TGTGCCTGGAGTCGCGGGACCCCCTCTGGAAACACCATATATTTT
>TRBV9|TRBD1|TRBJ1-1|few
CASSAGQGSNTEAFF
TGTGCCAGCAGCGCGGGACAGGGGTCGAACACTGAAGCTTTCTTT
>TRBV14|-|TRBJ2-4|-
CASSQGIAKNIQYF
TGTGCCAGCAGCCAAGGAATAGCCAAAAACATTCAGTACTTC
>TRBV2|-|TRBJ1-1|-
CASRTGFQAFF
TGTGCCAGCAGAACAGGGTTTCAAGCTTTCTTT
>TRBV10-2|-|TRBJ1-2|-
CASSSGAGYTF
TGCGCCAGCAGTTCTGGGGCCGGCTACACCTTC
>TRBV29-1|-|TRBJ1-6|-
CSVRSSYNSPLHF
TGCAGCGTGCGGAGCTCCTATAATTCACCCCTCCACTTT
>TRBV4-2|-|TRBJ2-1|-
CASTQGQSTSEQFF
TGTGCCAGCACCCAAGGGCAGTCAACAAGTGAGCAGTTCTTC
>TRBV29-1|-|TRBJ1-1|-
CSAGTTGGWDTEAFF
TGCAGCGCTGGGACGACCGGGGGGTGGGACACTGAAGCTTTCTTT
>TRBV25-1|-|TRBJ1-1|-
CASSEFVGLGEMNTEAFF
TGTGCCAGTAGTGAATTTGTGGGGTTGGGGGAGATGAACACTGAAGCTTTCTTT
>TRBV18|TRBD2|TRBJ2-1|-
CASSTRLAGSGNEQFF
TGTGCCAGCTCGACCCGACTAGCGGGATCCGGCAATGAGCAGTTCTTC
>TRBV9|-|TRBJ1-1|-
CASSPRTENTEAFF
TGTGCCAGCAGCCCTCGGACAGAAAACACTGAAGCTTTCTTT
>TRBV24-1|-|TRBJ2-7|once
CATSPPVGQYF
TGTGCCACCAGCCCCCCCGTGGGGCAGTACTTC
>TRBV15|-|TRBJ1-1|-
CATRGGAANTEAFF
TGTGCCACCAGAGGCGGGGCAGCAAACACTGAAGCTTTCTTT
>TRBV7-9|TRBD1|TRBJ1-2|few
CASSIPAGTGLDGYTF
TGTGCCAGCAGCATTCCAGCCGGGACAGGGCTGGATGGCTACACCTTC
>TRBV5-6|TRBD1|TRBJ2-1|-
CASSLWIGGISSYNEQFF
TGTGCCAGCAGCTTGTGGATAGGGGGCATAAGCTCCTACAATGAGCAGTTCTTC
>TRBV7-2|-|TRBJ2-5|-
CASSLSQDQETQYF
TGTGCCAGCAGCTTGTCTCAGGATCAAGAGACCCAGTACTTC
>TRBV30|-|TRBJ1-3|few
CAWSVGGPGAYRNTIYF
TGTGCCTGGAGTGTGGGGGGCCCGGGGGCCTATCGGAACACCATATATTTT
>TRBV4-1|-|TRBJ1-2|once
CASSQVWGGYTF
TGCGCCAGCAGCCAAGTTTGGGGAGGCTACACCTTC
>TRBV11-2|TRBD2|TRBJ2-7|-
CASSLGGSGSGIEQYF
TGTGCCAGCAGCTTAGGTGGTAGCGGGAGTGGGATCGAGCAGTACTTC
>TRBV6-5|-|TRBJ1-6|-
CASSYSGRSNSPLHF
TGTGCCAGCAGTTACTCGGGCAGGTCTAATTCACCCCTCCACTTT
>TRBV6-2/TRBV6-3|-|TRBJ1-2|-
CASSSRAHYGYTF
TGTGCCAGCAGTTCCAGAGCACACTATGGCTACACCTTC
>TRBV12-3/TRBV12-4|-|TRBJ1-1|-
CASSLTTAVEAFF
TGTGCCAGCAGTTTAACAACAGCCGTTGAAGCTTTCTTT
>TRBV19|TRBD1|TRBJ1-5|-
CASSSYRGRNQPQHF
TGTGCCAGTAGTTCCTACAGGGGGCGCAATCAGCCCCAGCATTTT
>TRBV6-5|TRBD1|TRBJ1-3|once
CASRATGHSGNTIYF
TGTGCCAGCAGGGCGACAGGGCACTCTGGAAACACCATATATTTT
>TRBV7-2|-|TRBJ2-7|-
CASSSTHGGISYEQYF
TGTGCCAGCAGCTCAACTCATGGGGGCATCTCCTACGAGCAGTACTTC
>TRBV27|-|TRBJ1-2|-
CASSLSTENYGYTF
TGTGCCAGCAGTTTAAGTACAGAGAACTATGGCTACACCTTC
>TRBV30|-|TRBJ1-2|-
CAWSALDRGYYNYGYTF
TGTGCCTGGAGTGCCCTGGACCGCGGATATTATAACTATGGCTACACCTTC
>TRBV2|TRBD2|TRBJ2-2|-
CASRKLAGGPNTGELFF
TGTGCCAGCAGAAAACTAGCGGGAGGCCCGAACACCGGGGAGCTGTTTTTT